This passage covers 30 T cell receptor beta chains from one sample sequenced in a study of T cell repertoires in cytomegalovirus infection. The antigens these receptors bind are not known. TCRdb recomputed calls from the reads with MiXCR, one row per CDR3 protein. Of approximately 910,000 distinct CDR3 sequences listed, roughly 30% are singletons. Here the sequenced sample was cultured CD8+ T cells from PBMCs, taken from culture after CMV antigen stimulation. The source is a human donor in good health (CMV status not recorded). Some clones in this sample may be carry-over from other donors' samples.

The sample holds a few counts of this clonotype. This chain links TRBV5-6 with TRBJ2-7; 8 nucleotides align to TRBD1. V dropped 3 bases and J dropped 0; count of bases not matched to a gene: 2. This CDR3 region has 14 residues. Per germline, CDR1 SGHDT and CDR2 YYEEEE. The CDR3 region has the DNA TGTGCCAGCAGCTCAGGGGGCAGCTCCTACGAGCAGTACGTC. Encoded protein: CASSSGGSSYEQYV.

This clonotype was seen only a few times. The chain links TRBV27 to TRBJ2-7, with 12 bases identical to TRBD2. The germline V gene has CDR1 MNHEY and CDR2 SMNVEV (reference sequence). The length of the CDR3 is 15 residues. V shed 8 bases, J shed 0 bases, and the junction held 5 bases outside the gene matches. This CDR3 is CASGLAGPSSYEQYV. The DNA for the CDR3 is TGTGCCAGCGGACTAGCGGGGCCTAGCTCCTACGAGCAGTACGTC.

The rearrangement links TRBV11-2 to TRBJ2-3; possibly TRBD2 for D (6 bases). The length of the CDR3 is 15 residues. Germline V gene data show CDR1 as SGHAT and CDR2 as FQNNGV. Trimming removed 2 bases from V and 5 bases from J, with 14 bases in between. Here the CDR3 DNA reads TGTGCCAGCAGCTTAAGGGTTAGCGGAGGAGATACGCAGTATTTT. Encoded protein: CASSLRVSGGDTQYF.

About this clonotype itself: Mismatch with germline at one junction end may stem from a read error. V is TRBV6-5 and J is TRBJ1-1; no definite D call. The CDR3 totals 13 residues. Looked up from germline, CDR1 is MNHEY and CDR2 is SVGAGI. CDR3 loop: CASREGPNPEAFF. The CDR3 nucleotides read TGTGCCAGCAGAGAAGGTCCGAACCCTGAAGCTTTCTTT.

In its sample, this clonotype was seen many times. V usage is TRBV7-9 and J usage is TRBJ1-2; the D gene is possibly TRBD1 (6 bases). Trimming removed 1 base from V and 2 bases from J, with 11 bases in between. Germline loops: CDR1 SEHNR, CDR2 FQNEAQ (reference sequence). The CDR3 is made up of 15 amino acids. CDR3 residues: CASSLEAGENYGYTF. Here the CDR3 DNA reads TGTGCCAGCAGCTTAGAGGCAGGGGAAAACTATGGCTACACCTTC.

The chain carries TRBV6-2 or TRBV6-3 and TRBJ1-2; 8 nucleotides agree with TRBD1. With 2 bases clipped from V and 4 bases from J, the junction kept 6 bases outside the gene matches. The CDR3 has 15 amino acids. Germline CDR1 reads MNHEY; CDR2 reads SVGEGT. The CDR3 loop is CASSYRDRIVYGYTF. The DNA for the CDR3 is TGTGCCAGCAGTTACAGGGACAGGATCGTCTATGGCTACACCTTC.

The J gene is TRBJ2-5, the V gene TRBV2; TRBD2 matches at 12 bases. This CDR3 is built from 16 residues. The germline V gene has CDR1 SNHLY and CDR2 FYNNEI. The junction had 9 bases not matched to a gene; V was cut back by 6 bases and J by 4 bases. DNA for the CDR3: TGTGCCAGCAGCGAGACGACTAGCGGGGGAATAGAGACCCAGTACTTC. Translation: CASSETTSGGIETQYF.

This clonotype was detected a few times. The chain couples TRBV5-6 to TRBJ1-1, with D possibly being TRBD1 (5 bases). Germline CDR1 reads SGHDT; CDR2 reads YYEEEE. The CDR3 runs to 16 residues. The V and J ends lost 3 bases and 5 bases respectively, with 20 bases between them. The CDR3 loop is CASSSRDRWAGTEAFF. CDR3 in DNA: TGTGCCAGCAGCTCCCGGGACCGCTGGGCAGGGACTGAAGCTTTCTTT.

This clonotype came up a few times. The V and J genes are TRBV20-1 and TRBJ2-7; the D gene is possibly TRBD2 (6 bases). V lost 0 bases and J lost 2, with 17 bases in between. CDR1 and CDR2 from the germline V gene are DFQATT and SNEGSKA (reference sequence). This CDR3 spans 16 amino acids. CDR3 in DNA: TGCAGTGCTAGAGATCGGAGGGAGGCCCTTCCCTACGAGCAGTACTTC. Translation: CSARDRREALPYEQYF.

This clonotype was detected a few times. V usage is TRBV6-1 and J usage is TRBJ2-4, with D perhaps matching TRBD2 (6 bases). CDR3 size: 14 residues. Germline lookup yields CDR1 MNHNS and CDR2 SASEGT. V was trimmed by 3 bases and J by 11 bases, leaving 17 bases between them. CDR3 sequence: CASSEILDRLVQYF. The CDR3 region has the DNA TGTGCCAGCAGTGAGATACTTGACAGACTAGTTCAGTACTTC.

This rearrangement joins TRBV20-1 to TRBJ1-2, with no clear D. Per germline, CDR1 DFQATT and CDR2 SNEGSKA (reference sequence). Trimming took 6 bases from V and 3 from J, leaving 11 bases between them. The CDR3 spans 12 residues. The CDR3 sequence is CSALPRYYGYTF. The CDR3 DNA follows: TGCAGTGCCCTACCAAGATACTATGGCTACACCTTC.

The V call is TRBV9, the J call TRBJ1-1; no reliable D call. This CDR3 region has 11 residues. Deletions cut 1 base from V and 7 bases from J, with 5 bases between. Per germline, CDR1 SGDLS and CDR2 YYNGEE. CDR3 protein: CASSVSSEAFF. The DNA for the CDR3 is TGTGCCAGCAGCGTAAGTAGTGAAGCTTTCTTT.

The chain couples TRBV6-6 to TRBJ2-1; D may be TRBD1 or TRBD2 (6 bases each). Between the trimmed V and J ends, which lost 1 base and 8 bases, there was a span of 15 bases. The CDR3 consists of 15 residues. Germline assignment: CDR1 MNHNY and CDR2 SVGAGI (reference sequence). The DNA for the CDR3 is TGTGCCAGCAGTTACTATGGGGGGACATCAGATGAGCAGTTCTTC. Amino acids: CASSYYGGTSDEQFF.

Points on this clonotype: One junction end disagrees with the germline gene, perhaps due to a read error. The V and J genes are TRBV5-1 and TRBJ2-3; D possibly corresponds to TRBD1 (5 bases). The CDR3 totals 15 residues. Germline assignment: CDR1 SGHRS and CDR2 YFSETQ. The CDR3 here is CASSLGPDSTDMQYF. The CDR3 DNA sequence: TGCGCCAGCAGCTTGGGTCCAGACAGCACAGATATGCAGTATTTT.

This sequence joins TRBV7-6 and TRBJ2-1; tentatively, D is TRBD2 (6 bases). Germline V CDR1 and CDR2: SGHVS, FNYEAQ. CDR3 size: 15 residues. Trimming took 4 bases from V and 3 from J, leaving 13 bases between them. Written as DNA, the CDR3 is TGTGCCAGCAGCTGGTTAGCGGTAAACTACAATGAGCAGTTCTTC. Protein sequence: CASSWLAVNYNEQFF.

The chain employs TRBV6-2 or TRBV6-3 and TRBJ1-1; D not resolved. The CDR3 runs to 15 residues. The V and J ends lost 2 bases and 1 base respectively, with 11 bases between them. The germline V gene has CDR1 MNHEY and CDR2 SVGEGT. CDR3 DNA sequence: TGTGCCAGCAGTTACCCCCAAAGGAGGAACACTGAAGCTTTCTTT. Translating it yields CASSYPQRRNTEAFF.

V gene TRBV4-1 combines with J gene TRBJ2-2; D is perhaps TRBD2 (5 bases). The CDR3 totals 16 residues. From germline, CDR1 is MGHRA and CDR2 YSYEKL. V was pared by 1 base and J by 4 bases, with 13 bases between. The CDR3 nucleotides are TGCGCCAGCAGCCAAGCAGGCCAAGGGAGCACCGGGGAGCTGTTTTTT. Its translation is CASSQAGQGSTGELFF.

With respect to this clonotype: At one of its ends the junction is not consistent with the germline gene, which may arise from a read error. The chain carries TRBV7-9 and TRBJ1-1; the D is unclear. Germline V gene sequence: CDR1 SEHNR, CDR2 FQNEAQ (reference sequence). This CDR3 has 13 amino acids. The CDR3 here is CASSLARGVEVFF. The CDR3 DNA is TGTGCCAGCAGCTTAGCAAGAGGAGTGGAAGTTTTCTTT.

This clonotype was recorded a few times. The V and J genes are TRBV2 and TRBJ2-4; a weak D match, TRBD1 (5 bases). The CDR3 loop spans 12 amino acids. V was shortened by 9 bases and J by 2 bases, with 8 bases between the two germline ends. Germline CDR1 reads SNHLY; CDR2 reads FYNNEI. The CDR3 sequence is CARGASKNIQYF. As DNA, the CDR3 is TGTGCCAGAGGGGCTTCCAAAAACATTCAGTACTTC.

V gene TRBV4-1 combines with J gene TRBJ2-3; D might be TRBD1 or TRBD2, each matching 6 bases. Looked up from germline, CDR1 is MGHRA and CDR2 is YSYEKL. V was cut by 6 bases and J by 3 bases, with 16 bases left in between. The CDR3 extends over 15 amino acids. The CDR3 DNA reads as TGCGCCAGCAGGGGACTGGGGACAATTACAGATACGCAGTATTTT. Its protein product is CASRGLGTITDTQYF.

The chain couples TRBV20-1 to TRBJ1-2; D uncertain. V lost 2 bases to trimming and J lost 8 bases, with 9 bases between them. Per germline, CDR1 DFQATT and CDR2 SNEGSKA (reference sequence). There are 11 residues in the CDR3. For the CDR3, the DNA is TGCAGTGCTAGACTGGGTGAGGGCTACACCTTC. As protein: CSARLGEGYTF.

The genes are TRBV27 and TRBJ2-5, with unresolved D. Germline CDR1 reads MNHEY; CDR2 reads SMNVEV (reference sequence). This CDR3 region has 14 residues. The V and J ends lost 5 bases and 4 bases respectively, with 14 bases between them. CDR3 sequence reads: CASSPRARGETQYF. The CDR3 DNA reads as TGTGCCAGCAGTCCCCGGGCCCGAGGAGAGACCCAGTACTTC.

This clonotype appeared many times. The chain recombines TRBV7-8 with TRBJ2-1; either TRBD1 or TRBD2 may fit D (5 bases each). V dropped 1 base and J dropped 3 bases, with 13 bases sitting between them. This CDR3 has 16 amino acids. Germline V lookup: CDR1 SGHVS, CDR2 FQNEAQ. In DNA form, the CDR3 reads TGTGCCAGCAGCTTAGAGGGGACCTCTATCTACAATGAGCAGTTCTTC. The encoded protein is CASSLEGTSIYNEQFF.

This clonotype turned up a few times. The DNA for the CDR3 is TGTGCCAGCAGTTACTATGGGCCTCGAAGCTCCTACAATGAGCAGTTCTTC. Translated, it gives CASSYYGPRSSYNEQFF. The rearrangement joins TRBV6-5 to TRBJ2-1, with D uncertain. Trimming cost V 1 base and J 0 bases, with 13 bases left between them. The CDR3 has 17 residues. Germline lookup yields CDR1 MNHEY and CDR2 SVGAGI.

The table lists this clonotype with a few counts. The chain has TRBV27 and TRBJ2-7; D unresolved. The CDR3 totals 13 residues. V dropped 2 bases and J dropped 5 bases, with 10 bases sitting between them. From germline, CDR1 is MNHEY and CDR2 SMNVEV (reference sequence). Written as DNA, the CDR3 is TGTGCCAGCAGTTTACAGGTTCTCCACGAGCAGTACTTC. Translating it yields CASSLQVLHEQYF.

V and J are TRBV19 and TRBJ2-7; D may match TRBD1 or TRBD2 (5 bases each). Trimming stripped 8 bases from V and 6 bases from J, with 11 bases between. Per the germline V gene, CDR1 is LNHDA and CDR2 is SQIVND (reference sequence). This CDR3 spans 11 amino acids. In DNA form, the CDR3 reads TGTGCCAGTCGGACGGGGCTCGAGCAGTACTTC. It encodes CASRTGLEQYF.

This clonotype was seen a handful of times. The gene calls are TRBV25-1 and TRBJ2-3; D gene uncertain. This CDR3 is 14 amino acids long. Trimming shortened V by 7 bases and J by 0 bases, and 11 bases separated the two germline ends. The germline gives CDR1 MGHDK, CDR2 SYGVNS. In DNA form, the CDR3 reads TGTGCCAGCAAGGGCGGCTCTAGCACAGATACGCAGTATTTT. It yields the protein CASKGGSSTDTQYF.

In its sample, this clonotype was seen many times. The V and J genes are TRBV7-2 and TRBJ2-1, with no clear D. The CDR3 length is 13 residues. CDR1 and CDR2 from the germline V gene are SGHTA and FQGNSA. V lost 7 bases, J lost 0 bases, and 7 bases lay in between. The CDR3 DNA reads TGTGCCAGCACCTCTGGCTCCTACAATGAGCAGTTCTTC. Its translation: CASTSGSYNEQFF. Full variable domain (missing parts from reference TRBV7-2 and TRBJ2-1): GAGVSQSPSNKVTEKGKDVELRCDPISGHTALYWYRQSLGQGLEFLIYFQGNSAPDKSGLPSDRFSAERTGGSVSTLTIQRTQQEDSAVYLCASTSGSYNEQFFGPGTRLTVL.

This clonotype appeared a few times. The chain is built from TRBV11-2 and TRBJ1-4; D unclear. CDR1 and CDR2 from the germline V gene are SGHAT and FQNNGV. The CDR3 has 13 amino acids. V lost 6 bases and J 8 bases, leaving 13 bases between the germline ends. DNA of the CDR3: TGTGCCAGCAGGAAATCATTGCGGGAAAAACTGTTTTTT. Protein: CASRKSLREKLFF.

The chain combines TRBV6-6 with TRBJ2-1; 11 positions agree with TRBD2. This CDR3 has 15 amino acids. Unmatched junction bases numbered 3, after V lost 0 bases and J lost 8 bases. Germline CDR1 and CDR2: MNHNY and SVGAGI (reference sequence). CDR3 amino acids: CASSYSTSGNDEQFF. Written as DNA, the CDR3 is TGTGCCAGCAGTTACTCGACTAGCGGGAACGATGAGCAGTTCTTC.